Below, 17 T cell receptor beta chains from the same sample are listed, as sequenced in a study of blood T cells in healthy people across ages (dated by TCRdb to the mid-2010s). Library construction relied on 5' RACE. TCRdb names Illumina HiSeq 2500 as the instrument used. A second PCR of about 7 to 12 cycles was run with a J-beta primer mix and a sample-barcoded 5' primer. The public reads were reanalyzed by TCRdb: fastp trimming at Q25, MiXCR alignment, in-frame beta chains only. Rows merge per CDR3 protein into single entries with the most common DNA and genes. Within this sample are hundreds of thousands of distinct CDR3 sequences, with more than 55% of them counted one time only. The ten most abundant clones make up 20% to 30% of the sample. Sequencing was performed on blood. The receptors here all came from a man aged 35-49 years in good health.

V usage is TRBV12-3 or TRBV12-4 and J usage is TRBJ2-4, with 10 positions matching TRBD1. J was trimmed by 10 bases and V by 5 bases; bases with no gene match: 5. CDR3 length: 13 residues. CDR3 nucleotide sequence: TGTGCCAGCAGTCGGACAGGGGGTTTAATTCAGTACTTC. It is translated as CASSRTGGLIQYF.

This rearrangement joins TRBV25-1 to TRBJ1-6; maybe TRBD1 (5 bases). The CDR3 has 15 residues. Germline V gives CDR1 MGHDK, CDR2 SYGVNS. The V and J ends lost 3 bases and 7 bases respectively, with 13 bases between them. CDR3 residues: CASSEVTRGNSPLHF. The CDR3 coding sequence is TGTGCCAGCAGTGAGGTTACTAGGGGAAATTCACCCCTCCACTTT.

This clonotype appeared once. The chain couples TRBV6-5 to TRBJ1-2, with D possibly matching TRBD1 (5 bases). CDR3 size: 14 residues. Germline V gene lookup returns CDR1 MNHEY and CDR2 SVGAGI. V was trimmed by 0 bases and J by 8 bases, leaving 13 bases between them. The CDR3 nucleotides are TGTGCCAGCAGTTACTCGAACAGGAATCGGGGCTACACCTTC. Encoded protein: CASSYSNRNRGYTF.

J is TRBJ2-3 and V is TRBV7-2; D is perhaps TRBD1 (6 bases). Germline assignment: CDR1 SGHTA and CDR2 FQGNSA. The V gene lost 2 bases and the J gene lost 5 bases, with 8 bases spanning the gap. CDR3 length equals 13 residues. The chain's CDR3 is CASSLNRVDTQYF. The DNA for the CDR3 is TGTGCCAGCAGCTTAAACAGGGTAGATACGCAGTATTTT.

The V and J genes are TRBV6-6 and TRBJ2-3; D is possibly TRBD2 (6 bases). Trimming took 2 bases from V and 1 from J, leaving 13 bases between them. Germline V gene data show CDR1 as MNHNY and CDR2 as SVGAGI (reference sequence). The CDR3 runs to 16 residues. In DNA, the CDR3 is TGTGCCAGCAGTTACAGGCCCGGGAGTGGCACAGATACGCAGTATTTT. This gives the protein CASSYRPGSGTDTQYF.

The rearrangement uses TRBV24-1 and TRBJ2-7; D might be TRBD1 or TRBD2, each matching 6 bases. CDR1 is KGHDR, CDR2 SFDVKD, per germline. The CDR3 is 16 amino acids. V dropped 3 bases and J dropped 2 bases, with 16 bases sitting between them. The CDR3 reads CATSDPGGGFPYEQYF. CDR3 DNA: TGTGCCACCAGTGATCCCGGGGGCGGGTTCCCCTACGAGCAGTACTTC.

The rearrangement links TRBV5-1 to TRBJ2-3, with 11 positions matching TRBD2. Germline lookup yields CDR1 SGHRS and CDR2 YFSETQ. This CDR3 has 15 amino acids. J lost 5 bases, V lost 4 bases, and 6 bases had no gene match. CDR3 bases: TGCGCCAGCAGCGTTAGCGGGAGGGCCCTAGATACGCAGTATTTT. Residues: CASSVSGRALDTQYF. Based on the CDR3 plus reference TRBV5-1 and TRBJ2-3, the full variable domain is KAGVTQTPRYLIKTRGQQVTLSCSPISGHRSVSWYQQTPGQGLQFLFEYFSETQRNKGNFPGRFSGRQFSNSRSEMNVSTLELGDSALYLCASSVSGRALDTQYFGPGTRLTVL.

The rearrangement joins TRBV27 to TRBJ2-3, with 7 nucleotides matching TRBD1. The CDR3 has 15 residues. The V gene's germline CDR1 is MNHEY and CDR2 SMNVEV (reference sequence). V shed 6 bases, J shed 3 bases, and the junction held 9 bases outside the gene matches. The CDR3 DNA follows: TGTGCCAGCAGGGCGACAGGGACGGGGACAGATACGCAGTATTTT. Translation: CASRATGTGTDTQYF.

The V gene is TRBV20-1, the J gene TRBJ2-7; TRBD1 is a possible D gene (5 bases). Germline-derived CDR1 and CDR2 are DFQATT and SNEGSKA (reference sequence). CDR3 length: 12 residues. V was trimmed by 5 bases and J by 4 bases, leaving 12 bases between them. DNA for the CDR3: TGCAGTGCTGAGGACACAAGTTACGAGCAGTACTTC. Amino acids: CSAEDTSYEQYF.

The chain joins TRBV5-1 to TRBJ2-2; 9 bases are shared with TRBD2. The CDR3 contains 16 residues. J gave up 0 bases and V 3 bases, and 3 bases lay outside the gene matches. CDR1 SGHRS and CDR2 YFSETQ come from the germline V gene. This chain's CDR3 is CASSSLAGTNTGELFF. The CDR3 region has the DNA TGCGCCAGCAGCTCGCTAGCGGGGACGAACACCGGGGAGCTGTTTTTT.

The gene calls are TRBV6-2 or TRBV6-3 and TRBJ1-4; 8 bases fit TRBD1. V trimming: 4 bases; J trimming: 8 bases; junction bases outside the gene matches: 6. The CDR3 sequence is 14 residues long. Germline CDR1 MNHEY, CDR2 SVGEGT. The CDR3 reads CASSSGQGQEKLFF. CDR3 nucleotides: TGTGCCAGCAGTTCCGGACAGGGTCAAGAAAAACTGTTTTTT.

In its sample, this clonotype was seen a few times. The gene calls are TRBV6-5 and TRBJ1-2; no clear D. Trimming cost V 8 bases and J 2 bases, with 12 bases left between them. CDR1 and CDR2 from the germline V gene are MNHEY and SVGAGI. The CDR3 contains 13 residues. The CDR3 is CASGVPWNYGYTF. Here the CDR3 DNA reads TGTGCCAGCGGAGTCCCATGGAACTATGGCTACACCTTC.

This clonotype was observed a few times. The rearrangement uses TRBV29-1 and TRBJ2-5; D possibly matches TRBD1 or TRBD2 (5 bases each). The J call may be in error: the DNA end matches TRBJ2-7 better. The germline CDR1 and CDR2 sequences are SQVTM and ANQGSEA. The CDR3 extends over 14 amino acids. Here the CDR3 DNA reads TGCAGCGTTGAAGTAGGCGGGCAGGGTGGCGAGCAGTACTTC. It encodes CSVEVGGQGGEQYF.

The V and J genes are TRBV9 and TRBJ2-1; 7 bases fit TRBD1. This CDR3 is 15 amino acids long. The V and J ends lost 0 bases and 2 bases, in that order; junction bases with no gene match: 2. Germline V gives CDR1 SGDLS, CDR2 YYNGEE. The CDR3 DNA follows: TGTGCCAGCAGCGTAGTTGGGACAGCCTACAATGAGCAGTTCTTC. It encodes CASSVVGTAYNEQFF.

V gene TRBV20-1 combines with J gene TRBJ2-4, with D perhaps TRBD1 (5 bases). With 1 base removed from V and 3 bases from J, the gap between germline ends came to 10 bases. CDR1 DFQATT and CDR2 SNEGSKA come from the germline V gene (reference sequence). The CDR3 consists of 14 residues. The CDR3 DNA follows: TGCAGTGCTAGAGTAGCAGGGAACAAAAACATTCAGTACTTC. This encodes CSARVAGNKNIQYF.

The rearrangement joins TRBV7-2 to TRBJ2-1; 11 bases are a match to TRBD2. The CDR3 contains 18 residues. V dropped 5 bases and J dropped 12; count of bases not matched to a gene: 21. The germline gives CDR1 SGHTA, CDR2 FQGNSA. CDR3 sequence reads: CASSNSGPRLAGGRGQFF. DNA for the CDR3: TGTGCCAGCAGCAATTCCGGGCCAAGGCTAGCGGGAGGTCGGGGGCAGTTCTTC.

This clonotype appeared a few times. The chain joins TRBV6-5 to TRBJ2-6; D is perhaps TRBD2 (6 bases). This CDR3 has 18 amino acids. Germline CDR1 is MNHEY and CDR2 is SVGAGI. V lost 3 bases and J lost 3, with 18 bases in between. The CDR3 nucleotides are TGTGCCAGCAGTTATCAATCCGCGGGGAGTGGTGGGGCCAACGTCCTGACTTTC. Protein sequence: CASSYQSAGSGGANVLTF.